The 27 T cell receptor beta chains below were found in one sample sequenced in a study of CD8 T cells in ankylosing spondylitis. Findings of the study overall: Made up of about eight highly homologous variants, a TCR beta motif appeared characteristic of ankylosing spondylitis blood.

One entry per CDR3 protein results from TCRdb running MiXCR on the 5' RACE reads. The sample holds 220,000 or so distinct CDR3 sequences; about 17% are singletons and the top ten take approximately 46%. These receptors are not linked to any known antigen. Sample: blood, either unsorted or a sorted T cell fraction (not recorded which). All receptors come from a male donor with ankylosing spondylitis.

The chain employs TRBV11-2 and TRBJ1-2; 10 positions agree with TRBD1. Germline V lookup: CDR1 SGHAT, CDR2 FQNNGV. CDR3 length: 14 amino acids. J gave up 4 bases and V 5 bases, and 4 bases lay outside the gene matches. The CDR3 sequence is CASSDRTGGYGYTF. CDR3 DNA: TGTGCCAGCAGCGACCGGACAGGGGGCTATGGCTACACCTTC. The whole variable domain, remainder taken from reference TRBV11-2 and TRBJ1-2, is EAGVAQSPRYKIIEKRQSVAFWCNPISGHATLYWYQQILGQGPKLLIQFQNNGVVDDSQLPKDRFSAERLKGVDSTLKIQPAKLEDSAVYLCASSDRTGGYGYTFGSGTRLTVV.

The V gene is TRBV20-1, the J gene TRBJ2-1, with D possibly being TRBD1 or TRBD2 (5 bases each). The germline V and J ends were trimmed by 2 bases and 3 bases, with 14 bases remaining between them. The CDR3 loop spans 15 amino acids. The germline V gene encodes CDR1 DFQATT and CDR2 SNEGSKA (reference sequence). The CDR3 here is CSARSLGTLYNEQFF. Written as DNA, the CDR3 is TGCAGTGCTAGATCGTTGGGGACCCTCTACAATGAGCAGTTCTTC.

This clonotype was observed a few times. V gene TRBV7-8 combines with J gene TRBJ2-3; 9 bases are shared with TRBD2. V gave up 1 base and J gave up 2 bases; unmatched junction bases: 16. The V gene's germline CDR1 is SGHVS and CDR2 FQNEAQ. The CDR3 length is 20 residues. The CDR3 sequence is CASSLERASERGESTDTQYF. Written as DNA, the CDR3 is TGTGCCAGCAGCTTAGAGAGGGCTAGCGAGCGGGGGGAGTCCACAGATACGCAGTATTTT.

The V gene is TRBV25-1, the J gene TRBJ1-4, with D tentatively TRBD1 (6 bases). The V end was cut by 6 bases, the J end by 10 bases, with 15 bases between. The CDR3 spans 13 residues. CDR1 is MGHDK and CDR2 is SYGVNS in the germline V gene. Here the CDR3 reads CASRAPTRGKLFF. For the CDR3, the DNA is TGTGCCAGCAGGGCACCTACCAGGGGAAAACTGTTTTTT. The complete variable domain, with remaining parts taken from reference TRBV25-1 and TRBJ1-4, reads EADIYQTPRYLVIGTGKKITLECSQTMGHDKMYWYQQDPGMELHLIHYSYGVNSTEKGDLSSESTVSRIRTEHFPLTLESARPSHTSQYLCASRAPTRGKLFFGSGTQLSVL.

V gene TRBV9 combines with J gene TRBJ2-2; D is uncertain. The CDR3 has 15 amino acids. V gave up 6 bases and J gave up 3 bases, with 15 bases separating them. Germline CDR1 SGDLS, CDR2 YYNGEE. The CDR3 region has the DNA TGTGCCAGCACCCTGGAACCCATGGACACCGGGGAGCTGTTTTTT. Translating gives CASTLEPMDTGELFF.

This clonotype was seen at least ten times. The chain recombines TRBV20-1 with TRBJ2-5; TRBD1 matches 7 bases. CDR3 size: 15 residues. The V segment lost 0 bases and the J segment 5 bases; nucleotides outside the gene matches: 9. Germline V gene data show CDR1 as DFQATT and CDR2 as SNEGSKA (reference sequence). The CDR3 sequence: CSARDPTGVGETQYF. The CDR3 DNA follows: TGCAGTGCTAGAGACCCCACAGGGGTCGGGGAGACCCAGTACTTC.

V and J are TRBV5-1 and TRBJ2-5; weak D call: TRBD1 (6 bases). The CDR3 extends over 14 amino acids. V shed 7 bases and J shed 7 bases, with 20 bases lying between them. CDR1 is SGHRS, CDR2 YFSETQ, per germline. The CDR3 region is CASGSLGGEGTQYF. The CDR3 nucleotides are TGCGCCAGCGGGTCCTTAGGGGGTGAAGGGACCCAGTACTTC.

The V and J genes are TRBV7-9 and TRBJ1-4; D gene ambiguous. The germline V gene encodes CDR1 SEHNR and CDR2 FQNEAQ (reference sequence). The CDR3 has 16 residues. V lost 5 bases and J 0 bases, leaving 13 bases between the germline ends. As DNA, the CDR3 is TGTGCCAGCAGCATCATCGACTTTGCAACTAATGAAAAACTGTTTTTT. Translation: CASSIIDFATNEKLFF.

This clonotype was detected a few times. V gene TRBV5-1 combines with J gene TRBJ1-1; tentatively, D is TRBD1 (6 bases). CDR3 length: 15 amino acids. Germline assignment: CDR1 SGHRS and CDR2 YFSETQ. The V gene lost 3 bases and the J gene lost 1 base, with 13 bases spanning the gap. CDR3 region: CASSWGRGGNTEAFF. The CDR3 DNA reads TGCGCCAGCAGCTGGGGTCGAGGGGGGAACACTGAAGCTTTCTTT.

The chain couples TRBV3-1 to TRBJ2-7; tentatively, D is TRBD1 (5 bases). The V end lost 3 bases, the J end lost 3 bases, and 15 bases lay between the germline ends. Germline loops: CDR1 LGHDT, CDR2 YNNKEL (reference sequence). The length of the CDR3 is 15 residues. For the CDR3, the DNA is TGTGCCAGCAGCCAGGGGCCAGGGTACGGCTACGAGCAGTACTTC. Translated, it gives CASSQGPGYGYEQYF.

This rearrangement joins TRBV28 to TRBJ2-3, with 8 bases aligning to TRBD2. CDR3 length: 14 residues. With 6 bases clipped from V and 6 bases from J, the junction kept 8 bases outside the gene matches. Germline CDR1 and CDR2: MDHEN and SYDVKM. Here the CDR3 reads CASSLRGRSDTQYF. The DNA for the CDR3 is TGTGCCAGCAGCCTTCGCGGGAGGTCGGATACGCAGTATTTT.

On this clonotype itself: This clone may be a read error of a much larger clone one base away. The V gene is TRBV4-1, the J gene TRBJ2-7, with D perhaps TRBD1 (6 bases). Trimming removed 1 base at V and 0 bases at J, with 19 bases between. CDR1 is MGHRA, CDR2 YSYEKL, per germline. This CDR3 spans 18 amino acids. DNA for the CDR3: TGCGCCAGCAGCCAAGTCCACGTCAGCAGGGGCTTCTCCTACGAGCAGTACTTC. Protein product: CASSQVHVSRGFSYEQYF.

The gene calls are TRBV27 and TRBJ2-3; TRBD2 matches at 8 bases. The J segment lost 3 bases and the V segment lost 4 bases, leaving 9 bases of the junction unmatched. The germline V gene has CDR1 MNHEY and CDR2 SMNVEV (reference sequence). The CDR3 runs 16 residues. CDR3 bases: TGTGCCAGCAGTTCCAGTAGCGGGGAGTTTACAGATACGCAGTATTTT. Translated, it gives CASSSSSGEFTDTQYF.

The rearrangement uses TRBV10-3 and TRBJ2-3; D call uncertain. Between the trimmed V and J ends, which lost 2 bases and 0 bases, there was a span of 6 bases. The CDR3 consists of 14 residues. Looked up from germline, CDR1 is ENHRY and CDR2 is SYGVKD. CDR3 amino acids: CAISEMVSTDTQYF. The CDR3 DNA reads TGTGCCATCAGTGAGATGGTCAGCACAGATACGCAGTATTTT.

The rearrangement uses TRBV6-5 and TRBJ2-7; no firm D call. The CDR3 length is 13 residues. V shed 0 bases and J shed 3 bases, with 6 bases lying between them. The germline V gene encodes CDR1 MNHEY and CDR2 SVGAGI. CDR3 nucleotide sequence: TGTGCCAGCAGTTACTCCGCCCACTACGAGCAGTACTTC. Its translation: CASSYSAHYEQYF.

This clonotype has only a few counts. This chain joins TRBV13 and TRBJ2-7; TRBD2 aligns across 13 bases. With 2 bases clipped from V and 7 bases from J, the junction kept 11 bases outside the gene matches. The CDR3 sequence is 17 residues long. Germline values: CDR1 PRHDT, CDR2 FYEKMQ (reference sequence). CDR3 DNA sequence: TGTGCCAGCAGCTTATGGGGGACTAGCGGGACAACAGGGGAGCAGTACTTC. Its translation is CASSLWGTSGTTGEQYF.

The sample holds a few counts of this clonotype. The chain combines TRBV12-3 or TRBV12-4 with TRBJ1-1, with D hard to call. The ends were cut back, 1 base at V and 0 bases at J, with 9 bases in the middle. The CDR3 consists of 15 residues. This chain's CDR3 is CASSLGQAVNTEAFF. The CDR3 region has the DNA TGTGCCAGCAGTTTAGGGCAGGCAGTGAACACTGAAGCTTTCTTT.

The chain couples TRBV5-6 to TRBJ1-1; 11 nucleotides agree with TRBD1. V was clipped by 4 bases and J by 7 bases; unmatched bases: 9. Germline CDR1 SGHDT, CDR2 YYEEEE. This CDR3 comprises 15 residues. The CDR3 spells CASSLRDRGRGEAFF. CDR3 bases: TGTGCCAGCAGCCTCCGGGACAGGGGGAGAGGTGAAGCTTTCTTT.

This rearrangement joins TRBV21-1 to TRBJ1-4; the table assigns TRBD1, which was not confirmed against the DNA. TRBV21-1 is noted as a pseudogene. This CDR3 comprises 16 residues. The CDR3 loop reads CASSTYPDRSRENLFF. In nucleotides, the CDR3 is TGTGCCAGCAGCACCTACCCGGACAGGTCGAGGGAAAATCTGTTTTTT.

The chain joins TRBV27 to TRBJ1-5, with 7 bases matching TRBD1. The CDR3 has 13 amino acids. V trimming: 2 bases; J trimming: 7 bases; junction bases outside the gene matches: 2. Germline V gives CDR1 MNHEY, CDR2 SMNVEV (reference sequence). The CDR3 sequence: CASSLTGEQPQHF. The CDR3 nucleotides read TGTGCCAGCAGTTTAACAGGGGAACAGCCCCAGCATTTT.

This chain uses TRBV27 with TRBJ1-4; D is undetermined. The CDR3 consists of 15 residues. V dropped 0 bases and J dropped 2 bases, with 7 bases sitting between them. Germline-derived CDR1 and CDR2 are MNHEY and SMNVEV (reference sequence). CDR3 coding DNA: TGTGCCAGCAGTTTATCGGGGTTGACTAATGAAAAACTGTTTTTT. It translates to CASSLSGLTNEKLFF. Combining the CDR3 with reference TRBV27 and TRBJ1-4 gives the whole variable domain EAQVTQNPRYLITVTGKKLTVTCSQNMNHEYMSWYRQDPGLGLRQIYYSMNVEVTDKGDVPEGYKVSRKEKRNFPLILESPSPNQTSLYFCASSLSGLTNEKLFFGSGTQLSVL.

The chain uses TRBV4-1 and TRBJ2-1; no definite D call. Germline values: CDR1 MGHRA, CDR2 YSYEKL. CDR3 length: 15 residues. Trimming pared 3 bases from V and 0 bases from J, leaving 9 bases between. The CDR3 coding sequence is TGCGCCAGCAGCCAGGAGAAGAGCTCCTACAATGAGCAGTTCTTC. Residues: CASSQEKSSYNEQFF.

This clonotype has more than one count but fewer than ten. The rearrangement links TRBV3-1 to TRBJ2-7; D not certain. Trimming shortened V by 0 bases and J by 2 bases, and 8 bases separated the two germline ends. CDR3 size: 14 residues. The germline V gene encodes CDR1 LGHDT and CDR2 YNNKEL (reference sequence). This CDR3 is CASSQDVIAYEQYF. The CDR3 DNA reads TGTGCCAGCAGCCAAGATGTCATCGCCTACGAGCAGTACTTC.

This clonotype was found a few times. The chain is built from TRBV4-1 and TRBJ1-5; possible D gene TRBD1, 6 bases. The CDR3 contains 14 residues. V lost 1 base to trimming and J lost 7 bases, with 11 bases between them. The germline CDR1 and CDR2 sequences are MGHRA and YSYEKL. The CDR3 spells CASSQVQGVQPQHF. The CDR3 DNA is TGCGCCAGCAGCCAAGTACAGGGCGTCCAGCCCCAGCATTTT.

This clonotype has a handful of counts. The chain couples TRBV29-1 to TRBJ2-7; TRBD1 aligns across 8 bases. CDR3 length: 14 residues. CDR1 and CDR2 (germline): SQVTM, ANQGSEA. V trimming: 5 bases; J trimming: 2 bases; junction bases outside the gene matches: 8. CDR3 DNA sequence: TGCAGCGTTCCCAGTTCAGGGGGCCCCTACGAGCAGTACTTC. Translated, it gives CSVPSSGGPYEQYF.

The gene calls are TRBV11-3 and TRBJ2-7; D uncertain. V dropped 0 bases and J dropped 4 bases, with 4 bases sitting between them. Germline CDR1 reads SGHNT; CDR2 reads YENEEA. This CDR3 contains 12 residues. The CDR3 here is CASSLDRYEQYF. The CDR3 DNA reads TGTGCCAGCAGCTTAGATCGGTACGAGCAGTACTTC.

J is TRBJ2-3 and V is TRBV7-9; a weak D match, TRBD2 (5 bases). The CDR3 totals 16 residues. Germline V gene data show CDR1 as SEHNR and CDR2 as FQNEAQ (reference sequence). The V gene lost 4 bases and the J gene lost 4 bases, with 18 bases spanning the gap. CDR3 residues: CASSSPELEEADTQYF. The CDR3 DNA follows: TGTGCCAGCAGCTCCCCCGAACTAGAGGAGGCAGATACGCAGTATTTT.